The sequence of this T cell receptor beta chain was determined in a study of T cells in Graves' hyperthyroidism and ophthalmopathy. This clonotype showed up many times. V was clipped by 5 bases and J by 4 bases, with 12 bases between them. This CDR3 comprises 13 residues. Germline V gene lookup returns CDR1 SGHDT and CDR2 YYEEEE. Authors of the study amplified TCR beta CDR3 regions from RNA transcripts. HTBI primers were employed in a first-round RT-PCR of the TCR CDR3. TCRdb recomputed calls from the multiplex PCR reads with MiXCR, one row per CDR3 protein. The sample consists of about 200,000 distinct CDR3 sequences, around 17% of them appearing once.

The sequenced sample was blood. This rearrangement joins TRBV5-6 to TRBJ1-1; possibly TRBD1 for D (6 bases). The receptor's source is a man aged 40-55 years with Graves' hyperthyroidism. The CDR3 DNA reads as TGTGCCAGCAGTCTTCACAGGGCCACTGAAGCTTTCTTT. This gives the protein CASSLHRATEAFF.